The 9 T cell receptor beta chains in this list originate from one sample, sequenced in a study of T cells after posttransplantation cyclophosphamide. Repertoires were generated with immunoSEQ multiplex PCR, while TCRdb's copy carries only in-frame clones and drops some. Listed for the sample are 40,000 or so clones, none seen a single time. The sample consisted of PBMCs. The receptors here all came from a young man in good health and a related stem cell transplant donor.

This clone was picked up many times. CDR3 nucleotides: TGTGCCAGCAGCCAGGGTGACAGGGATGTATACAATGAGCAGTTCTTC. Its protein is CASSQGDRDVYNEQFF. This rearrangement joins TRBV4-2 to TRBJ2-1; 7 bases are a match to TRBD1. Looked up from germline, CDR1 is LGHNA and CDR2 is YNFKEQ. V lost 3 bases and J lost 4; bases outside the gene matches: 9. This CDR3 is 16 amino acids long.

The V gene is TRBV5-1, the J gene TRBJ1-2, with D maybe TRBD1 (6 bases). Between the trimmed V and J ends, which lost 4 bases and 11 bases, there was a span of 21 bases. Germline lookup yields CDR1 SGHRS and CDR2 YFSETQ. The CDR3 totals 14 residues. CDR3 coding DNA: TGCGCCAGCAGCCCTGGGACATCGACCAGGTTTTACACCTTC. The encoded protein is CASSPGTSTRFYTF.

This clone appeared many times. CDR3 residues: CASSQGVDRGLSYEQYF. CDR3 sequence (DNA): TGCGCCAGCAGCCAGGGCGTTGACAGGGGGCTCTCCTACGAGCAGTACTTC. The chain is built from TRBV4-1 and TRBJ2-7; 10 bases map to TRBD1. This CDR3 is 17 amino acids long. The V gene end was trimmed by 3 bases and the J gene end by 0 bases; junction bases not matched to a gene: 8. Germline values: CDR1 MGHRA, CDR2 YSYEKL.

In this sample, this clone turned up many times. This sequence joins TRBV6-1 and TRBJ2-7; possible D gene TRBD1, 5 bases. This CDR3 is built from 11 residues. Per germline, CDR1 MNHNS and CDR2 SASEGT. Deletions cut 10 bases from V and 3 bases from J, with 10 bases between. CDR3 region: CATFDSYEQYF. DNA of the CDR3: TGTGCCACCTTCGACAGCTACGAGCAGTACTTC.

This clone was counted at least ten times. The gene calls are TRBV2 and TRBJ2-7, with D uncertain. The CDR3 covers 12 residues. Per germline, CDR1 SNHLY and CDR2 FYNNEI. V was cut by 3 bases and J by 3 bases, with 6 bases left in between. The CDR3 spells CASSEADYEQYF. CDR3 coding DNA: TGTGCCAGCAGTGAGGCAGACTACGAGCAGTACTTC.

The chain carries TRBV7-9 and TRBJ2-6, with D perhaps TRBD1 (6 bases). The CDR3 is 16 amino acids. V was clipped by 5 bases and J by 0 bases, with 11 bases between them. Germline V gene sequence: CDR1 SEHNR, CDR2 FQNEAQ (reference sequence). The CDR3 is CASSIGQTSGANVLTF. The CDR3 DNA reads TGTGCCAGCAGCATTGGACAGACCTCTGGGGCCAACGTCCTGACTTTC.

In its sample, this clone was seen many times. The chain has TRBV29-1 and TRBJ2-3; TRBD1 matches at 9 bases. This CDR3 region has 14 residues. The germline gives CDR1 SQVTM, CDR2 ANQGSEA. After removal of 4 bases from V and 5 bases from J, the junction contained 7 bases not matched to a gene. The CDR3 spells CSVAGQGIRDTQYF. The CDR3 DNA follows: TGCAGCGTTGCGGGACAGGGTATCCGAGATACGCAGTATTTT.

This clone was counted many times. CDR3 sequence (DNA): TGTGCCAGCAGTGCTCCGGGACAGGGGATGGGAGAAAAACTGTTTTTT. This codes for CASSAPGQGMGEKLFF. V and J are TRBV28 and TRBJ1-4; the match to TRBD1 covers 10 bases. The CDR3 has 16 amino acids. Germline CDR1 MDHEN, CDR2 SYDVKM. V dropped 5 bases and J dropped 8; count of bases not matched to a gene: 11.

This clone was counted ten times or more. V is TRBV4-1 and J is TRBJ1-1, with a possible D match to TRBD1 (6 bases). The CDR3 runs to 19 residues. Trimming pared 1 base from V and 1 base from J, leaving 22 bases between. Germline V gene sequence: CDR1 MGHRA, CDR2 YSYEKL. The CDR3 DNA sequence: TGCGCCAGCAGCCAAGCCCTCCTCCGAGGACAGACTAAGAACACTGAAGCTTTCTTT. Translated, it gives CASSQALLRGQTKNTEAFF.